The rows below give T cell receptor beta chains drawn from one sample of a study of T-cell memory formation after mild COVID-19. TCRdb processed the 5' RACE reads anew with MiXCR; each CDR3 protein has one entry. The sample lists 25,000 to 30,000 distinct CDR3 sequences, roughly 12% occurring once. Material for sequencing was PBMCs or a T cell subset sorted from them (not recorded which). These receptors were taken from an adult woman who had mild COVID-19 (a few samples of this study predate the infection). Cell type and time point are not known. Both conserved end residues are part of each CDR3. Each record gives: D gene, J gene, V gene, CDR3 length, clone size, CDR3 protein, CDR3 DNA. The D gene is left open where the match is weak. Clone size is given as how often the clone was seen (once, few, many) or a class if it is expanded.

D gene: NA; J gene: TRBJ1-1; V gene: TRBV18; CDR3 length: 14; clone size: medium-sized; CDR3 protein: CASSPPGGGTEAFF; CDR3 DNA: TGTGCCAGCTCACCACCCGGGGGGGGCACTGAAGCTTTCTTT
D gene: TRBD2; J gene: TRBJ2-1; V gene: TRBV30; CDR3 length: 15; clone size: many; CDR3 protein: CAWSVYPSGRDEQFF; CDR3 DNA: TGTGCCTGGAGTGTATATCCTAGCGGGAGGGATGAGCAGTTCTTC
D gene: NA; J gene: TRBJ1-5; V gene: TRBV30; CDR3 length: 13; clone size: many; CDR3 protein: CAWAYDLDQPQHF; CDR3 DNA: TGTGCCTGGGCGTACGACCTCGATCAGCCCCAGCATTTT
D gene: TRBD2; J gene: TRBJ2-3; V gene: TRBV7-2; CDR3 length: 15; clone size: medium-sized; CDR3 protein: CASSRDLAGYNTQYF; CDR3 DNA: TGTGCCAGCAGCAGAGACCTAGCGGGGTATAATACGCAGTATTTT
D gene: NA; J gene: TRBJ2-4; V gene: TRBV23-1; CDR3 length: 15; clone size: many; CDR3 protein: CAASGLPLTKNIQYF; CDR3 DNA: TGCGCCGCGTCAGGGCTCCCTTTAACCAAAAACATTCAGTACTTC
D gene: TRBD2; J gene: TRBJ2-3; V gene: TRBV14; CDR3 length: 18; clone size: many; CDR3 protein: CASSLGSGRARGTDTQYF; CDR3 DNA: TGTGCCAGCAGCCTGGGAAGCGGGAGGGCCAGGGGCACAGATACGCAGTATTTT
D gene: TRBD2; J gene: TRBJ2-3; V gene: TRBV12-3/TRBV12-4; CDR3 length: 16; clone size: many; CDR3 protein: CASSRRTSGRTDTQYF; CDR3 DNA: TGTGCCAGCAGCCGCCGGACTAGCGGGAGAACAGATACGCAGTATTTT
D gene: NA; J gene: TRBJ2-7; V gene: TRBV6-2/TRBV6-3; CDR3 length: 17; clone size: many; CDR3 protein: CASSYRRGRLLPYEQYF; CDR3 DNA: TGTGCCAGCAGTTACAGACGGGGGCGACTACTCCCCTACGAGCAGTACTTC
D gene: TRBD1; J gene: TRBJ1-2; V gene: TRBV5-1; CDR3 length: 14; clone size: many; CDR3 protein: CASSREGQVYGYTF; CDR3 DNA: TGCGCCAGCAGCAGAGAGGGACAGGTCTATGGCTACACCTTC
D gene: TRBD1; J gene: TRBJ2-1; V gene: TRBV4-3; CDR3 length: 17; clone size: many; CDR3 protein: CASSQDAGQGNYNEQFF; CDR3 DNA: TGCGCCAGCAGCCAAGATGCCGGACAGGGAAACTACAATGAGCAGTTCTTC
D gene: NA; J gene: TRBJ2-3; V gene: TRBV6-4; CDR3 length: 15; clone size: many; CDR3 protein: CASSEGTRTRYTQYF; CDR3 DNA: TGTGCCAGCAGTGAGGGGACACGCACCCGTTATACGCAGTATTTT
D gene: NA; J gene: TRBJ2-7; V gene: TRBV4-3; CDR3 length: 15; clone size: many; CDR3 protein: CASSQTGIPSYEQYF; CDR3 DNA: TGCGCCAGCAGCCAAACAGGGATCCCCTCCTACGAGCAGTACTTC
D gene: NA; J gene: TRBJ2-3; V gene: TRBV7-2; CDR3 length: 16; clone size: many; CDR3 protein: CASSPRTRSSTDTQYF; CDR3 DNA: TGTGCCAGCAGCCCCAGGACTCGCTCTAGCACAGATACGCAGTATTTT
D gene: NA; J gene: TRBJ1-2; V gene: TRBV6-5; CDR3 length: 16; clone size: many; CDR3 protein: CASSYRLGHTNYGYTF; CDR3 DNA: TGTGCCAGCAGTTACCGCTTGGGACATACTAACTATGGCTACACCTTC
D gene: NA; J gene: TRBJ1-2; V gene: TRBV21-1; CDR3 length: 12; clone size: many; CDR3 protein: CASNTGVYGYTF; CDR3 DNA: TGTGCCAGCAACACAGGGGTCTATGGCTACACCTTC
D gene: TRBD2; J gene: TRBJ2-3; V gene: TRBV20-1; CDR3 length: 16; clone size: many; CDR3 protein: CSAREGTSGRSDTQYF; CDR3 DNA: TGCAGTGCTAGAGAGGGGACTAGCGGGAGGTCAGATACGCAGTATTTT